This T cell receptor (beta chain) appears in the sequencing data of a study of CD8+ T cells in alopecia areata (dated by TCRdb to the late 2010s). Regarding the complete study: The treated patients, all with moderate-to-severe alopecia areata, were enrolled in an open-label pilot trial of oral tofacitinib given at 5 to 10 mg twice daily. The RNA source kit depended on sample type: the PAXgene miRNA kit for fixed scalp, the miRNeasy kit for PBMCs, and the RNeasy kit for mouse skin. Scalp clonality was compared across normal scalp (n=4), patchy alopecia areata scalp (n=8), and alopecia totalis/universalis scalp (n=8). Tofacitinib was administered for 6 to 18 months, and 6 months of follow-up off drug were then conducted to assess delayed response and recurrence. Patients on tofacitinib were biopsied at baseline and after 4 and 24 weeks of treatment, and several of the patients also had a later scalp biopsy. In both human patients and the C3H/HeJ mouse model, the study applied high-throughput TCRbeta sequencing to look at T cell clonal expansion in alopecia areata. TCRbeta CDR3 regions were amplified by immunoSEQ multiplex PCR with 35 Vbeta forward and 13 Jbeta reverse primers. On the human side, TCRbeta sequencing was run on scalp tissue and on sorted CD4+ and CD8+ peripheral blood T cells from healthy controls and from alopecia areata patients with either patchy or totalis/universalis disease. Disease severity in treated patients was measured with the SALT score, which quantifies the percentage of affected scalp surface area. The paper's findings and limits, for the study overall: Tofacitinib significantly lowered scalp clonality and the number of expanded CD8+ clones among the top 100 scalp clones. Shared TCR sequences between patients were less evident than in mice, which may be partly attributable to HLA diversity in the patient population. Scalp TCR repertoire analysis is complicated because resident alphabeta T cells in normal human skin are also sequenced, whereas mouse skin is dominated by gammadelta T cells. The treated cohort was small, with a single nonresponder, so links between baseline CD8+ expansion and response need larger studies. Many expanded lesional clones persisted in scalp and blood during tofacitinib treatment, which may partly explain relapse after stopping treatment. Higher clonality and more expanded CD8+ clones were observed in lesional scalp than in normal scalp, particularly in alopecia totalis/universalis, a finding suggestive of antigenic drive.

Receptors were amplified or captured by the immunoSEQ multiplex PCR assay. To provide template for TCR sequencing, every sample had RNA extracted and reverse transcribed into cDNA. SuperScript III was used to make first-strand cDNA, primed with a 2:1 mix of oligo-dT and random hexamers. A synthetic immune receptor repertoire was used to measure amplification bias, and any remaining bias was corrected computationally. The study's own analysis went as follows. Raw reads were preprocessed for error removal, and CDR3 was defined according to IMGT conventions as running from the conserved cysteine to phenylalanine. Clonality was computed by normalizing Shannon entropy by log2 of the number of productive unique TCRs and subtracting the result from 1. Whether each scalp clone was CD4 or CD8 was inferred by checking scalp TCRbeta sequences against the CD4 and CD8 repertoires from sorted blood. TCRdb holds this immuneACCESS table with in-frame rearrangements only. Some clones are missing; in checked studies, unresolved V genes explain under half, and the rest has no known cause. D and trimming were read from the DNA, whereas the V and J calls and clone size are those reported in that table. This sample is represented by approximately 150,000 clones; 50% to 65% of them were singletons. Of the sample, 12% to 15% is held by the ten largest clones.

Concerning this clone itself: Its cognate antigen has yet to be identified. Base qualities are missing; no much larger clone stands one base away.

From the germline V gene, CDR1 is SNHLY and CDR2 is FYNNEI. Trimming removed 6 bases from V and 10 bases from J; the gene matches leave 6 bases unexplained. The CDR3 runs 13 residues from the cysteine to the phenylalanine. Only the CDR3 part of the read is kept: 39 bases, read in frame from the first base. This sample's time point label indicates: 20 to 30 weeks on oral tofacitinib. The treatment or condition tag for this specimen amounts to: oral pan-JAK inhibitor, 5-10 mg twice daily. Lesional scalp punch biopsies and peripheral blood were obtained from alopecia areata patients. PBMCs were separated by density centrifugation and stained for CD3, CD4 and CD8, after which CD4+ and CD8+ T cells were sorted on a FACSAria.

The sample consisted of CD4+ T cells sorted from blood, taken at week 24, from a patient treated with tofacitinib. The chain employs TRBV2 and TRBJ2-4; 10 junctional bases match TRBD1. The TCR was taken from a human donor with alopecia areata. The nucleotides are TGTGCCAGCAGACTAAAGGACAGGGGGATTCAGTACTTC. It is translated as CASRLKDRGIQYF.